Each of the 13 T cell receptor beta chains below was sequenced from the same sample in a study of identical twins. MiXCR, applied by TCRdb to the 5' RACE reads, yields one record per CDR3 protein. The sample yields hundreds of thousands of distinct CDR3 sequences, 6.5% to 9% seen once. These data were also reused for a study on yellow fever vaccine responses in identical twins.

The sample was CD8+ T cells sorted from blood. Receptors originate from a woman in her late teens or twenties in good health.

In its sample, this clonotype was seen a few times. The chain links TRBV4-2 to TRBJ2-7; D possibly corresponds to TRBD2 (6 bases). The CDR3 is made up of 17 amino acids. Germline loops: CDR1 LGHNA, CDR2 YNFKEQ. V lost 2 bases and J 1 base, leaving 18 bases between the germline ends. CDR3 in DNA: TGTGCCAGCAGCCAAAGCCTACCGGGACTCCTTTCCTACGAGCAGTACTTC. This codes for CASSQSLPGLLSYEQYF.

This clonotype appeared a few times. V is TRBV27 and J is TRBJ2-5, with 9 positions matching TRBD1. Germline trimming cut 5 bases from V and 0 bases from J; bases unmatched to any gene: 4. This CDR3 has 15 amino acids. Germline lookup yields CDR1 MNHEY and CDR2 SMNVEV (reference sequence). The CDR3 here is CASSPDRGYQETQYF. The CDR3 nucleotides are TGTGCCAGCAGTCCAGACAGGGGGTACCAAGAGACCCAGTACTTC.

This clonotype was recorded a few times. V is TRBV7-3 and J is TRBJ2-1, with D perhaps matching TRBD1 or TRBD2 (5 bases each). Trimming pared 6 bases from V and 0 bases from J, leaving 15 bases between. Per germline, CDR1 SGHTA and CDR2 FQGTGA. CDR3 length equals 16 residues. This chain's CDR3 is CASSRQFTSSYNEQFF. The CDR3, as DNA: TGTGCCAGCAGTCGACAGTTTACTAGCTCCTACAATGAGCAGTTCTTC.

This clonotype has just a few counts. The chain carries TRBV14 and TRBJ2-7; TRBD1 matches at 7 bases. CDR3 length equals 15 residues. Unmatched junction bases numbered 5, after V lost 1 base and J lost 2 bases. Germline V gene data show CDR1 as SGHDN and CDR2 as FVKESK. This chain's CDR3 is CASSQGTGLAYEQYF. The CDR3 DNA is TGTGCCAGCAGCCAAGGGACAGGCCTTGCCTACGAGCAGTACTTC.

This rearrangement joins TRBV6-1 to TRBJ1-1; D perhaps matches TRBD1 (5 bases). Germline V lookup: CDR1 MNHNS, CDR2 SASEGT. V gave up 1 base and J gave up 7 bases, with 10 bases separating them. The CDR3 covers 13 residues. In nucleotides, the CDR3 is TGTGCCAGCAGTGAAGTTATTAGGGGTGAAGCTTTCTTT. It yields the protein CASSEVIRGEAFF.

This clonotype showed up just a few times. The chain couples TRBV7-2 to TRBJ2-1; TRBD2 agrees at 9 bases. The germline CDR1 and CDR2 sequences are SGHTA and FQGNSA. With V trimmed by 4 bases and J by 6 bases, 7 bases remained unmatched. The CDR3 length is 15 residues. In DNA, the CDR3 is TGTGCCAGCAGCTGGAGCGGGAGGATTTTCAATGAGCAGTTCTTC. Protein product: CASSWSGRIFNEQFF.

This clonotype was seen ten or more times. The chain links TRBV25-1 to TRBJ2-7; no clear D. Germline CDR1 MGHDK, CDR2 SYGVNS. The CDR3 is 11 amino acids. The V gene lost 1 base and the J gene lost 4 bases, with 2 bases spanning the gap. The CDR3 reads CASSESYEQYF. For the CDR3, the DNA is TGTGCCAGCAGTGAATCGTACGAGCAGTACTTC.

This chain connects TRBV6-5 to TRBJ1-1; TRBD1 matches 12 bases. This CDR3 has 17 amino acids. The ends lost 3 bases at V and 3 bases at J; junction bases unmatched: 8. Germline V gene sequence: CDR1 MNHEY, CDR2 SVGAGI. Here the CDR3 reads CASSYRDRGPFDTEAFF. CDR3 bases: TGTGCCAGCAGTTATCGGGACAGGGGGCCCTTTGACACTGAAGCTTTCTTT.

This clonotype appeared a few times. V and J are TRBV5-6 and TRBJ2-1; 11 bases agree with TRBD2. CDR1 is SGHDT and CDR2 is YYEEEE in the germline V gene. V lost 2 bases to trimming and J lost 6 bases; unmatched junction nucleotides: 4. CDR3 length: 15 residues. In DNA, the CDR3 is TGTGCCAGCAGCTTTTTTAGCGGGGGGGTCAATGAGCAGTTCTTC. Its translation is CASSFFSGGVNEQFF.

The gene calls are TRBV27 and TRBJ2-1, with 7 bases identical to TRBD2. The germline gives CDR1 MNHEY, CDR2 SMNVEV (reference sequence). This CDR3 has 13 amino acids. V was clipped by 5 bases and J by 8 bases; unmatched bases: 6. The DNA of the CDR3 is TGTGCCAGCAGTGGGAGGGTGCGGGATGAGCAGTTCTTC. This gives the protein CASSGRVRDEQFF.

This clonotype was found many times. The chain recombines TRBV7-9 with TRBJ2-5, with a weak D call TRBD2 (6 bases). With 3 bases removed from V and 4 bases from J, the gap between germline ends came to 18 bases. This CDR3 has 16 amino acids. CDR1 SEHNR and CDR2 FQNEAQ come from the germline V gene (reference sequence). CDR3 in amino acids: CASSLSFIRELETQYF. In DNA form, the CDR3 reads TGTGCCAGCAGCTTGTCTTTTATTCGGGAGTTAGAGACCCAGTACTTC. Filled out from reference TRBV7-9 and TRBJ2-5, the complete variable domain reads DTGVSQNPRHKITKRGQNVTFRCDPISEHNRLYWYRQTLGQGPEFLTYFQNEAQLEKSRLLSDRFSAERPKGSFSTLEIQRTEQGDSAMYLCASSLSFIRELETQYFGPGTRLLVL.

This clonotype was seen a handful of times. V is TRBV25-1 and J is TRBJ2-5; the D is unclear. The V end was cut by 2 bases, the J end by 3 bases, with 10 bases between. Germline CDR1 is MGHDK and CDR2 is SYGVNS. The CDR3 runs 14 residues. CDR3 sequence (DNA): TGTGCCAGCAGTGAAATCCTGGCGAAAGAGACCCAGTACTTC. It encodes CASSEILAKETQYF.

The rearrangement uses TRBV11-2 and TRBJ2-1, with D perhaps TRBD2 (6 bases). Looked up from germline, CDR1 is SGHAT and CDR2 is FQNNGV. V was shortened by 5 bases and J by 1 base, with 9 bases between the two germline ends. CDR3 size: 14 residues. The CDR3: CASSGDSSYNEQFF. DNA for the CDR3: TGTGCCAGCAGCGGGGACTCGTCCTACAATGAGCAGTTCTTC. Combining the CDR3 with reference TRBV11-2 and TRBJ2-1 gives the whole variable domain EAGVAQSPRYKIIEKRQSVAFWCNPISGHATLYWYQQILGQGPKLLIQFQNNGVVDDSQLPKDRFSAERLKGVDSTLKIQPAKLEDSAVYLCASSGDSSYNEQFFGPGTRLTVL.